The 10 T cell receptor beta chains below all came from one sample that was sequenced in a study of shared clonotypes between healthy human individuals. Produced via immunoSEQ multiplex PCR; TCRdb's table is partial and in-frame only. The sample lists roughly 2.1 million clones, around 93% occurring once. Cells designated naive CD8 were CD45RO-negative and were positively selected for CCR7, with terminally differentiated effector memory CD45RA+ cells excluded. Material for sequencing was naive CD8+ T cells from PBMCs. The receptors were sampled from a man between 18 and 29 years old in good health. Some clones in this sample may be carry-over from other donors' samples.

This chain joins TRBV14 and TRBJ1-2; D unclear. Germline assignment: CDR1 SGHDN and CDR2 FVKESK. CDR3 length equals 15 residues. V shed 1 base and J shed 5 bases, with 14 bases lying between them. The DNA for the CDR3 is TGTGCCAGCAGCCAAGGTCACACGGCCAAGTATGGCTACACCTTC. This translates into CASSQGHTAKYGYTF. The full variable domain, its missing parts supplied by reference TRBV14 and TRBJ1-2, is EAGVTQFPSHSVIEKGQTVTLRCDPISGHDNLYWYRRVMGKEIKFLLHFVKESKQDESGMPNNRFLAERTGGTYSTLKVQPAELEDSGVYFCASSQGHTAKYGYTFGSGTRLTVV.

The chain recombines TRBV11-2 with TRBJ2-5; 8 nucleotides align to TRBD2. V shed 6 bases and J 5 bases; nucleotides not matched to a gene: 8. This CDR3 is 14 amino acids long. Germline V lookup: CDR1 SGHAT, CDR2 FQNNGV. The CDR3 DNA reads TGTGCCAGCAGTCAGCGGGAGTATGACGAGACCCAGTACTTC. Its protein product is CASSQREYDETQYF.

The chain couples TRBV7-9 to TRBJ2-2; 9 bases match TRBD2. The CDR3 loop spans 16 amino acids. CDR1 is SEHNR and CDR2 is FQNEAQ in the germline V gene (reference sequence). The V segment lost 0 bases and the J segment 6 bases; nucleotides outside the gene matches: 5. Here the CDR3 reads CASSLALAGISGELFF. The CDR3 nucleotides are TGTGCCAGCAGCTTAGCGCTAGCGGGAATCTCCGGGGAGCTGTTTTTT.

The chain has TRBV6-5 and TRBJ1-2, with 12 positions matching TRBD1. J lost 3 bases, V lost 5 bases, and 1 base had no gene match. Germline V CDR1 and CDR2: MNHEY, SVGAGI. CDR3 size: 14 residues. Written as DNA, the CDR3 is TGTGCCAGCAGTGGGGACAGGGGGCACTATGGCTACACCTTC. This sequence encodes CASSGDRGHYGYTF.

The chain joins TRBV7-9 to TRBJ2-6, with D tentatively TRBD1 (5 bases). This CDR3 has 18 residues. The V gene's germline CDR1 is SEHNR and CDR2 FQNEAQ (reference sequence). V was pared by 7 bases and J by 0 bases, with 19 bases between. CDR3 amino acids: CASTRVPDRSSGANVLTF. CDR3 sequence (DNA): TGTGCCAGCACCCGGGTTCCCGACAGAAGCTCTGGGGCCAACGTCCTGACTTTC. Full variable domain (outside the CDR3, taken from reference TRBV7-9 and TRBJ2-6): DTGVSQNPRHKITKRGQNVTFRCDPISEHNRLYWYRQTLGQGPEFLTYFQNEAQLEKSRLLSDRFSAERPKGSFSTLEIQRTEQGDSAMYLCASTRVPDRSSGANVLTFGAGSRLTVL.

The rearrangement uses TRBV9 and TRBJ2-7, with D perhaps matching TRBD1 (6 bases). V was pared by 5 bases and J by 0 bases, with 12 bases between. The CDR3 is made up of 14 amino acids. The V gene's germline CDR1 is SGDLS and CDR2 YYNGEE. The CDR3 is CASSHRDTSYEQYF. The CDR3 coding sequence is TGTGCCAGCAGTCACCGGGACACCTCCTACGAGCAGTACTTC.

The chain recombines TRBV4-1 with TRBJ1-3; unclear D gene. This CDR3 has 16 residues. Trimming cost V 1 base and J 3 bases, with 13 bases left between them. Germline CDR1 is MGHRA and CDR2 is YSYEKL. CDR3 region: CASSQVIGMIGNTIYF. CDR3 coding DNA: TGCGCCAGCAGCCAAGTTATTGGTATGATTGGAAACACCATATATTTT.

V gene TRBV28 combines with J gene TRBJ1-1, with unresolved D. V was cut by 9 bases and J by 3 bases, with 17 bases left in between. The germline V gene has CDR1 MDHEN and CDR2 SYDVKM. This CDR3 region has 14 residues. The CDR3 region is CASRPGLRHTEAFF. CDR3 bases: TGTGCCAGTAGACCGGGTTTGAGGCACACTGAAGCTTTCTTT.

This sequence joins TRBV7-9 and TRBJ1-1; D is unresolved. The germline V and J ends were trimmed by 5 bases and 7 bases, with 8 bases remaining between them. CDR3 size: 11 residues. Germline lookup yields CDR1 SEHNR and CDR2 FQNEAQ (reference sequence). The CDR3 region has the DNA TGTGCCAGCAGCAATGAAATTGAAGCTTTCTTT. Residues: CASSNEIEAFF.

V usage is TRBV13 and J usage is TRBJ2-1; the match to TRBD2 covers 9 bases. The length of the CDR3 is 15 residues. Per the germline V gene, CDR1 is PRHDT and CDR2 is FYEKMQ (reference sequence). After removal of 4 bases from V and 4 bases from J, the junction contained 5 bases not matched to a gene. DNA for the CDR3: TGTGCCAGCAGCTACCAGCGGGAGGCTTACAATGAGCAGTTCTTC. Its protein is CASSYQREAYNEQFF.